These T cell receptor beta chains were read from a single sample in a study of cytomegalovirus exposure and HLA in healthy donors. Method: immunoSEQ multiplex PCR; TCRdb's copy keeps in-frame clones and lacks some. The sample holds more than 100,000 clones, over 60% seen once. Sequenced input: PBMCs. The receptor source for this set is a female donor in good health and CMV-seropositive. Both conserved end residues are part of each CDR3. A D gene is named only where the DNA matches it firmly. For some rows the clone size is stated as once, few or many, or as a class when expanded; others skip it.

NA TRBD1 TRBJ2-1 14 TRBV10-3 TGTGCCATCAGTGAGTCCCAGGGGGCTGCTGAGCAGTTCTTC CAISESQGAAEQFF
few NA TRBJ1-5 14 TRBV4-1 TGCGCCAGCAGCCAAACGGGGGGCAATCAGCCCCAGCATTTT CASSQTGGNQPQHF
NA TRBD1 TRBJ1-1 15 TRBV5-4 TGTGCCAGCAGCTTGGAGACAGGGAGATCCACTGAAGCTTTCTTT CASSLETGRSTEAFF
few TRBD1 TRBJ1-1 14 TRBV10-3 TGTGCCATCAGAGCCGGGACAGGGGGGACTGAAGCTTTCTTT CAIRAGTGGTEAFF
NA TRBD1 TRBJ2-5 15 TRBV7-3 TGTGCCAGCAGCCCATCGGACAGGGGTAAAGAGACCCAGTACTTC CASSPSDRGKETQYF
NA NA TRBJ2-1 13 TRBV6-6 TGTGCCAGCAGCCCCGGCTGGGGCGATGAGCAGTTCTTC CASSPGWGDEQFF
few NA TRBJ2-5 16 TRBV30 TGTGCCTGGAGAGCCCTAAGGAGGAGTAACCAAGAGACCCAGTACTTC CAWRALRRSNQETQYF
few NA TRBJ2-7 13 TRBV7-3 TGTGCCAGCAGCTTAAATTACGGCTACGAGCAGTACTTC CASSLNYGYEQYF
NA NA TRBJ2-7 15 TRBV10-3 TGTGCCATCAGTGAATTCCCCGGGGACTCCTACGAGCAGTACTTC CAISEFPGDSYEQYF
few TRBD1 TRBJ1-5 14 TRBV10-3 TGTGCCATCAGTCAGGACAGGGTGGTTCAGCCCCAGCATTTT CAISQDRVVQPQHF
NA NA TRBJ1-5 16 TRBV30 TGTGCCTGGAGTAGGCGCGAGGGTTATAGCAATCAGCCCCAGCATTTT CAWSRREGYSNQPQHF
NA NA TRBJ1-5 13 TRBV14 TGTGCCAGCAGCCAAGGAAGGGGGCAGCCCCAGCATTTT CASSQGRGQPQHF
few NA TRBJ1-4 15 TRBV6-6 TGTGCCAGCAGTTACCGGAGTGCAACTAATGAAAAACTGTTTTTT CASSYRSATNEKLFF
NA TRBD2 TRBJ2-3 16 TRBV5-1 TGCGCCAGCAGCTTGATTAGCGGGGAGAACACAGATACGCAGTATTTT CASSLISGENTDTQYF
once NA TRBJ2-2 15 TRBV25-1 TGTGCCAGCAGCTCAGTGAATTCGGGCACCGGGGAGCTGTTTTTT CASSSVNSGTGELFF
NA TRBD2 TRBJ2-7 15 TRBV11-3 TGTGCCAGCAGCCCGGGACTAGCGGAGACCTACGAGCAGTACTTC CASSPGLAETYEQYF